A selection of T cell receptor beta chains follows, all from one sample in a study of blood T cell repertoires in COVID-19. The repertoire was sequenced with immunoSEQ multiplex PCR; TCRdb's copy has only in-frame clones and lacks some. The repertoire holds about 200,000 clones, with approximately 90% as singletons. Source material: peripheral blood. The receptors were gathered from a man in his sixties with COVID-19, enrolled during active disease. Each CDR3 is given with its conserved first and last residue. The order of the fields is clone size, V gene, CDR3 protein. Size values are once, few and many counts, or a class for expanded clones, and some rows have none.

- | TRBV9 | CASSNRAGELFF
- | TRBV18 | CASSDRWTDNSPLHF
- | TRBV6-6 | CASRARQGGHGELFF
- | TRBV20-1 | CSASSVVTEAFF
- | TRBV7-2 | CASSPDRGENYGYTF
once | TRBV10-1 | CASPRSTDTQYF
- | TRBV7-9 | CASNLGDRRYTGELFF
- | TRBV6-6 | CASSYRAGDDYGYTF
- | TRBV15 | CATSRDTQGNSPLHF
once | TRBV28 | CASSLILSRGNYGYTF
- | TRBV29-1 | CSVVEQGMWGYTF
- | TRBV2 | CASSVDGQRNTEAFF
- | TRBV6-2/TRBV6-3 | CASSYPATGNTEAFF
- | TRBV9 | CASSPEGLRGGYEQYF
- | TRBV7-3 | CASSLGPSSSGYEQYF
- | TRBV28 | CASSTLGQGGHTIYF
- | TRBV19 | CASSIAGRATDTQYF
- | TRBV5-1 | CASSASWTGAQSSMGYTF
- | TRBV6-6 | CASRGGTGIGANVLTF
once | TRBV7-2 | CASSARQTSGGDEQYF
- | TRBV28 | CASSLRGRGLRGYTF
once | TRBV4-3 | CASSQVPTSGSSYEQYF
- | TRBV6-9 | CASSSTTPDSNQPQHF
- | TRBV27 | CASSIDRGYGYTF
- | TRBV4-3 | CASSQGRVWTGELFF